This T cell receptor beta chain was sequenced for a study of beta chain features in type 1 diabetes. Study-wide results and limits: Equally in patients and controls, PCR might preferentially amplify shorter templates. Comparison showed that naive, central memory and Treg TCRB repertoires appeared more similar among patients than among healthy donors. All four CD4+ subsets of Type 1 diabetes patients contained TCRB CDR3s that were moderately but significantly shorter. For TCRB rearrangement, an influence of HLA type remained unresolved here.

This clone was counted only a few times. The antigen remains undetermined. The ends were cut back, 5 bases at V and 5 bases at J, with 12 bases in the middle. The CDR3 has 14 amino acids. CDR1 SGHAT and CDR2 FQDESV come from the germline V gene (reference sequence). All sorted populations exceeded 95% purity. Investigators reverse transcribed all isolated RNA, so they sequenced expressed TCRB transcripts. Only in-frame clones appear in the TCRdb table, and some are missing; sequencing was by immunoSEQ multiplex PCR. The repertoire has 100,000 to 150,000 clones, about 10% of them found once; the top ten carry around 0.7%.

This sequence was found in a man under 40 with type 1 diabetes. The chain recombines TRBV11-1 with TRBJ2-2; D is undetermined. Sequencing used central memory CD4+ T cells from blood. Here the CDR3 DNA reads TGTGCCAGCAGCGCAATCAGAGCGACCGGGGAGCTGTTTTTT. Its protein product is CASSAIRATGELFF.